The source of this TCR beta chain is a study of cytomegalovirus exposure and HLA in healthy donors. Study outcomes and limitations: A later analysis linked a missense DCLRE1C variant to TCR beta V- and J-gene trimming. Earlier analysis found most TCR beta V segments productive about 87% or about 30% of the time.

This clone was recorded only once. Its antigen is as yet unknown. This CDR3 spans 15 amino acids. Per germline, CDR1 MNHEY and CDR2 SVGAGI. The V and J ends lost 7 bases and 0 bases respectively, with 13 bases between them. The PCR contained 60 Vbeta and 13 Jbeta primers. Clones were read by immunoSEQ multiplex PCR, and TCRdb kept only the in-frame ones, dropping some. This table holds around 110,000 clones, around 77% found once. The origin of this receptor is a male donor in good health and CMV-seronegative. V and J are TRBV6-5 and TRBJ2-1; perhaps TRBD1 as D (5 bases). Material: PBMCs. The CDR3 DNA is TGTGCCAGCAAGGCGACCCAGGGCTCCTACAATGAGCAGTTCTTC. Encoded protein: CASKATQGSYNEQFF.